The present TCR beta chain was sequenced within a study of vaccination effects on CD4 cells after COVID-19. Trimming stripped 6 bases from V and 4 bases from J, with 15 bases between. This CDR3 is 14 amino acids long. Germline CDR1 and CDR2: MGHDK and SYGVNS. Sequencing used immunoSEQ multiplex PCR; TCRdb keeps in-frame clones, though not all of them. Seen here are some 21,000 clones, roughly four fifths observed once, and the top ten hold over 8%. Viral peptide pools were used in the ViraFEST assay to expand antigen-specific CD4+ T cells, and sequencing came afterward. Following culture for around 10 days, CD4+ T cells were isolated. Of the BNT162b2 and mRNA-1273 vaccines, participants received two doses of one or the other. This clone has only one observation. Its antigen is currently unknown.

This chain connects TRBV25-1 to TRBJ1-1; D is possibly TRBD1 (6 bases). This TCR derives from a human donor who received a COVID-19 vaccine. Sample: CD4+ T cells from PBMCs cultured with HCoV-229E spike peptides, taken after COVID-19 vaccination. CDR3 amino acids: CASRPQGEITEAFF. The CDR3 bases are TGTGCCAGCAGGCCACAGGGCGAAATCACTGAAGCTTTCTTT.